The 18 T cell receptor beta chains below all came from one sample that was sequenced in a study of tumor-infiltrating lymphocytes in oesophageal squamous cell carcinoma. From the PCR reads, TCRdb called clonotypes with MiXCR, one entry per CDR3 protein. The repertoire holds around 20,000 distinct CDR3 sequences, with roughly two fifths as singletons. The sample taken for sequencing was esophageal tumor tissue. The receptor source for this set is a male donor with esophageal squamous cell carcinoma.

The chain joins TRBV6-1 to TRBJ2-3, with 8 bases matching TRBD1. Gene TRBJ2-5 matches the end of the DNA better, so the J call may be wrong. The CDR3 contains 14 residues. Germline V gene data show CDR1 as MNHNS and CDR2 as SASEGT. The CDR3: CASSQGQGGETQYF. CDR3 coding DNA: TGTGCCAGCAGTCAAGGACAGGGCGGAGAGACCCAGTACTTC.

This clonotype is labeled as medium-sized. J is TRBJ2-1 and V is TRBV5-8, with D perhaps TRBD1 or TRBD2 (5 bases each). CDR3 length: 12 residues. Germline CDR1 and CDR2: SGHTS and YDEGEE. V gave up 4 bases and J gave up 10 bases, with 12 bases separating them. The CDR3, as DNA: TGTGCCAGCAGCGCGGACTGGGGGGAGCAGTTCTTC. Translation: CASSADWGEQFF. Full variable domain (rest looked up from reference TRBV5-8 and TRBJ2-1): EAGVTQSPTHLIKTRGQQATLRCSPISGHTSVYWYQQALGLGLQFLLWYDEGEERNRGNFPPRFSGRQFPNYSSELNVNALELEDSALYLCASSADWGEQFFGPGTRLTVL.

In its sample, this clonotype was seen a few times. Since no conserved phenylalanine or tryptophan closes the CDR3, a read error is the likely cause. It is unclear where the CDR3 begins or ends on the DNA, so no DNA is shown, and the CDR3 is as TCRdb lists it. This chain joins TRBV6-6 and TRBJ2-5; the D call in the table, TRBD2, was not verified against the DNA. Germline loops: CDR1 MNHNY, CDR2 SVGAGI (reference sequence). The CDR3 extends over 9 residues, inclusive of both ends. The CDR3: CASSYSVGG.

The gene calls are TRBV20-1 and TRBJ1-2; possible D gene TRBD1, 6 bases. Trimming cost V 0 bases and J 3 bases, with 14 bases left between them. Germline CDR1 is DFQATT and CDR2 is SNEGSKA (reference sequence). CDR3 length: 15 amino acids. This chain's CDR3 is CSARDIGGLYYGYTF. Written as DNA, the CDR3 is TGCAGTGCTAGAGATATCGGGGGCCTCTACTATGGCTACACCTTC.

The V call is TRBV6-1, the J call TRBJ1-2, with a tentative D call TRBD1 (5 bases). The CDR3 runs to 13 residues. CDR1 is MNHNS and CDR2 is SASEGT in the germline V gene. Trimming took 7 bases from V and 5 from J, leaving 14 bases between them. The CDR3 DNA follows: TGTGCCAGCACGGACTCGGGGCCATATGGCTACACCTTC. Translating it yields CASTDSGPYGYTF.

Concerning this clonotype itself: The junction departs from germline at one end; a sequencing error may be responsible. J is TRBJ2-4 and V is TRBV5-4, with D possibly matching TRBD2 (6 bases). The end of the DNA aligns better with TRBJ2-1, so the J call may be wrong. The germline V gene has CDR1 SGHNT and CDR2 YYREEE (reference sequence). CDR3 length: 16 amino acids. CDR3 DNA sequence: TGCGCCAGCAGCCACCGTGCCGGGACTCCTAACAATGAGCAGTTCTTC. Its protein is CASSHRAGTPNNEQFF.

This clonotype was counted ten times or more. V usage is TRBV6-1 and J usage is TRBJ2-1, with D perhaps assigned TRBD1 or TRBD2 (5 bases each). The CDR3 sequence is 15 residues long. The V gene lost 6 bases and the J gene lost 2 bases, with 14 bases spanning the gap. Germline CDR1 and CDR2: MNHNS and SASEGT. CDR3 nucleotides: TGTGCCAGCAGATTCGGGGACGGGCCCTACAATGAGCAGTTCTTC. Translation: CASRFGDGPYNEQFF.

In its sample, this clonotype was seen many times. V and J are TRBV4-2 and TRBJ2-5, with a possible D match to TRBD2 (6 bases). The CDR3 runs to 16 residues. The germline V and J ends were trimmed by 0 bases and 1 base, with 12 bases remaining between them. CDR1 is LGHNA and CDR2 is YNFKEQ in the germline V gene. The CDR3 DNA is TGTGCCAGCAGCCAAGAAAGGGGCGGGATCCAAGAGACCCAGTACTTC. Its protein is CASSQERGGIQETQYF.

The sample holds many counts of this clonotype. V is TRBV5-6 and J is TRBJ2-7, with 8 bases aligning to TRBD2. There are 18 residues in the CDR3. With V trimmed by 1 base and J by 2 bases, 14 bases remained unmatched. Germline CDR1 SGHDT, CDR2 YYEEEE. The chain's CDR3 is CASSLSGGFRDYTYEQYF. As DNA, the CDR3 is TGTGCCAGCAGCTTGTCGGGAGGGTTCCGGGACTACACCTACGAGCAGTACTTC.

This clonotype was counted ten times or more. This chain uses TRBV5-1 with TRBJ2-5, with TRBD2 matching 7 bases. This CDR3 has 15 amino acids. Germline-derived CDR1 and CDR2 are SGHRS and YFSETQ. The junction had 9 bases not matched to a gene; V was cut back by 5 bases and J by 2 bases. CDR3 loop: CASRGGLAVQETQYF. CDR3 bases: TGCGCCAGCAGGGGTGGGCTAGCGGTTCAAGAGACCCAGTACTTC.

The chain combines TRBV7-2 with TRBJ2-5; 7 positions match TRBD1. The CDR3 covers 14 residues. V shed 1 base, J shed 4 bases, and the junction held 3 bases outside the gene matches. From germline, CDR1 is SGHTA and CDR2 FQGNSA. The chain's CDR3 is CASSLGPGGETQYF. The CDR3 region has the DNA TGTGCCAGCAGCTTAGGCCCAGGGGGAGAGACCCAGTACTTC.

Only a few counts were recorded for this clonotype. This chain joins TRBV20-1 and TRBJ2-1, with 8 bases fitting TRBD2. With the DNA end fitting TRBJ2-7 better, the J assignment may be wrong. The germline V gene encodes CDR1 DFQATT and CDR2 SNEGSKA (reference sequence). This CDR3 region has 12 residues. This CDR3 is CSARPGGGEQYF. CDR3 bases: TGCAGTGCTAGACCGGGAGGGGGTGAACAGTACTTC.

As regards this clonotype: The junction does not match germline at one end; this may be a read error. The V gene is TRBV5-4, the J gene TRBJ2-1; TRBD2 agrees at 15 bases. The assigned J gene may be wrong: the sequence end matches TRBJ2-7 better. Germline loops: CDR1 SGHNT, CDR2 YYREEE (reference sequence). The length of the CDR3 is 16 residues. The CDR3: CASSLGLAGGGNEQYF. DNA of the CDR3: TGTGCCAGCAGTTTGGGACTAGCGGGAGGAGGCAATGAGCAGTACTTC.

The chain carries TRBV11-3 and TRBJ1-1; no firm D call. Germline V CDR1 and CDR2: SGHNT, YENEEA. V was pared by 2 bases and J by 1 base, with 11 bases between. The CDR3 has 15 residues. CDR3 sequence: CASSLMIRWNTEAFF. The CDR3, as DNA: TGTGCCAGCAGCTTAATGATACGGTGGAACACTGAAGCTTTCTTT.

The rearrangement links TRBV6-6 to TRBJ1-4; D call uncertain. Trimming took 2 bases from V and 16 from J, leaving 20 bases between them. Germline V lookup: CDR1 MNHNY, CDR2 SVGAGI (reference sequence). CDR3 length: 14 residues. CDR3 sequence: CASSYAQTSGTQFF. CDR3 coding DNA: TGTGCCAGCAGTTACGCCCAGACCAGTGGTACGCAGTTTTTT.

This clonotype occurred once. This rearrangement joins TRBV6-1 to TRBJ2-1; maybe TRBD2 (6 bases). The CDR3 runs to 15 residues. Germline CDR1 reads MNHNS; CDR2 reads SASEGT. Deletions cut 3 bases from V and 0 bases from J, with 9 bases between. The CDR3 sequence is CASSDGAGSYNEQFF. The CDR3 DNA reads as TGTGCCAGCAGTGACGGAGCGGGCTCCTACAATGAGCAGTTCTTC.

Comments on this clonotype: Lacking the conserved final phenylalanine or tryptophan, this CDR3 likely reflects a read error. No DNA is shown, since the ends of the CDR3 on it are uncertain; the CDR3 is the one TCRdb lists. This rearrangement joins TRBV12-3 or TRBV12-4 to TRBJ1-1. Including both end residues, the CDR3 is 20 amino acids long. The CDR3 reads CAGRQTTSGGTSPTSSTSAP.

The gene calls are TRBV7-2 and TRBJ2-7; a weak D match, TRBD1 (5 bases). The J call is doubtful: the DNA matches TRBJ1-2 better. The CDR3 length is 13 residues. Per germline, CDR1 SGHTA and CDR2 FQGNSA. The CDR3 is CASSPTWGGGYTF. CDR3 coding DNA: TGTGCCAGCAGCCCAACCTGGGGGGGAGGCTACACCTTC.